This T cell receptor beta chain was observed in a study of blood T cell repertoires in COVID-19. There are 15 residues in the CDR3. Germline V gives CDR1 MNHNY, CDR2 SVGAGI (reference sequence). Germline trimming cut 0 bases from V and 4 bases from J; bases unmatched to any gene: 3. The repertoire was sequenced with immunoSEQ multiplex PCR; TCRdb's copy has only in-frame clones and lacks some. The table lists over 450,000 clones, 80% to 90% of them singletons. The specimen sequenced was peripheral blood. V gene TRBV6-6 combines with J gene TRBJ2-7, with 10 bases aligning to TRBD1. This clonotype was obtained from a man younger than 35 with COVID-19, enrolled during active disease. Here the CDR3 DNA reads TGTGCCAGCAGTTACTCTGGACAGGGGGTTTACGAGCAGTACTTC. Its translation is CASSYSGQGVYEQYF.